This T cell receptor beta chain derives from a study of beta chain features in type 1 diabetes. Per the germline V gene, CDR1 is MDHEN and CDR2 is SYDVKM. The V gene lost 5 bases and the J gene lost 8 bases, with 9 bases spanning the gap. CDR3 length equals 11 residues. Reverse transcribing all isolated RNA meant expressed TCRB transcripts were sequenced. There were 3 million to 4 million reads on average in the naive, central memory and regulatory T cell samples. Clones were sequenced by immunoSEQ multiplex PCR, and TCRdb holds only the in-frame ones, with some missing. This table holds about 150,000 clones, about a tenth found once.

The sequence came from a man younger than 30 in good health. This rearrangement joins TRBV28 to TRBJ1-2, with no clear D. Sequencing used central memory CD4+ T cells from blood. CDR3 bases: TGTGCCAGCAGTGATATGAGCGGCTACACCTTC. Translated: CASSDMSGYTF.